This T cell receptor beta chain was sequenced for a study of T-cell memory formation after mild COVID-19. Across the whole study: Clusters were largely donor specific.

This clonotype turned up a few times. With 0 bases removed from V and 3 bases from J, the gap between germline ends came to 5 bases. In germline, CDR1 is SGHVS, CDR2 FNYEAQ. The CDR3 is 13 amino acids. TCRdb used MiXCR to reprocess the 5' RACE reads, holding one entry per CDR3 protein. The profile shows about 560,000 distinct CDR3 sequences, roughly 17% of them singletons. This sequence was found in an adult woman who had mild COVID-19 (a few samples of this study predate the infection). Cell type and time point are not known. Sequenced material: PBMCs or a T cell subset sorted from them (not recorded which). The chain uses TRBV7-6 and TRBJ2-5; D is undetermined. The DNA of the CDR3 is TGTGCCAGCAGCTTAGCGCTGGAAGAGACCCAGTACTTC. As protein: CASSLALEETQYF.